This T cell receptor beta chain stems from a study of T cell responses to AZD1222 COVID-19 vaccine. The study's findings and limits: Targets within unmutated variant regions were reportedly found for nearly half of spike-specific TCRs.

Concerning this clone itself: Its antigen is currently unknown.

Clones were sequenced by immunoSEQ multiplex PCR, and TCRdb holds only the in-frame ones, with some missing. The data contain approximately 80,000 clones, 87% of them singletons. Trimming removed 3 bases from V and 6 bases from J, with 18 bases in between. The CDR3 sequence is 16 residues long. Germline V CDR1 and CDR2: LNHDA, SQIVND (reference sequence). Sample: peripheral blood, taken on day 0 of AZD1222 vaccination. The J gene is TRBJ1-5, the V gene TRBV19; D call uncertain. The TCR was taken from an adult in good health. CDR3 protein: CASSMRYILTGQPQHF. The CDR3 region has the DNA TGTGCCAGTAGTATGCGGTACATCCTCACCGGTCAGCCCCAGCATTTT.